The clone carrying this TCR beta chain was seen only a few times. The target antigen is unknown. This entry is derived from a study of CD8+ T cells in alopecia areata. General observations from the study: Higher clonality than in normal scalp was seen in lesional scalp, especially alopecia totalis/universalis.

RNA was extracted and reverse transcribed into cDNA as the sequencing template. Clones were read by immunoSEQ multiplex PCR, and TCRdb kept only the in-frame ones, dropping some. The sample has about 150,000 clones, around half seen once. The germline gives CDR1 GTSNPN, CDR2 SVGIG (reference sequence). CDR3 length: 16 amino acids. The V and J ends lost 3 bases and 0 bases respectively, with 12 bases between them. Treatment described: oral pan-JAK inhibitor, 5-10 mg twice daily. The V call is TRBV30, the J call TRBJ1-6, with D possibly matching TRBD1 (5 bases). The sequenced sample was CD8+ T cells sorted from blood, obtained at week 4, from a patient treated with tofacitinib. The receptor was derived from a human donor with alopecia areata. As DNA, the CDR3 is TGTGCCTGGAGCGGACAATCGGGCTCCTATAATTCACCCCTCCACTTT. It translates to CAWSGQSGSYNSPLHF.